This entry lists 32 T cell receptor beta chains sequenced from one sample in a study of T cells after somatic rescue of genetic block. Sequenced by immunoSEQ multiplex PCR; TCRdb stores in-frame clones only, minus some. The sample lists tens of thousands of clones; roughly 88% were seen once. Sequenced input: peripheral blood mononuclear cells (PBMCs). Receptors were obtained from a man in his thirties or forties.

V and J are TRBV7-2 and TRBJ2-3; 16 nucleotides agree with TRBD2. Germline lookup yields CDR1 SGHTA and CDR2 FQGNSA. Trimming cost V 2 bases and J 2 bases; bases outside gene matches: 7. The CDR3 runs 19 residues. This CDR3 reads CASSLRGLAGGPFTDTQYF. DNA of the CDR3: TGTGCCAGCAGCTTACGGGGACTAGCGGGAGGGCCCTTCACAGATACGCAGTATTTT.

This clone was counted once. In DNA, the CDR3 is TGTGCCAGCAGCTTAGACAGGAACACTGAAGCTTTCTTT. It encodes CASSLDRNTEAFF. The chain is built from TRBV11-2 and TRBJ1-1; D not certain. There are 13 residues in the CDR3. Germline-derived CDR1 and CDR2 are SGHAT and FQNNGV. Trimming took 0 bases from V and 1 from J, leaving 3 bases between them.

The chain links TRBV4-2 to TRBJ2-7, with a possible D match to TRBD2 (5 bases). Germline loops: CDR1 LGHNA, CDR2 YNFKEQ. The ends were cut back, 0 bases at V and 6 bases at J, with 15 bases in the middle. The CDR3 has 15 residues. The CDR3 region has the DNA TGTGCCAGCAGCCAAGACCGTCTAGCCCGATCCGAGCAGTACTTC. As protein: CASSQDRLARSEQYF.

The rearrangement uses TRBV27 and TRBJ2-7; tentative D call: TRBD2 (6 bases). V lost 6 bases to trimming and J lost 6 bases, with 18 bases between them. The CDR3 runs 14 residues. Germline V gene data show CDR1 as MNHEY and CDR2 as SMNVEV (reference sequence). The CDR3, as DNA: TGTGCCAGCAGCGCCGGGACTTGGAACGGCGAGCAGTACTTC. Encoded protein: CASSAGTWNGEQYF.

A single count supports this clone. The rearrangement uses TRBV6-5 and TRBJ2-7; the D gene could be TRBD1 or TRBD2 (5 bases each). Germline V gene lookup returns CDR1 MNHEY and CDR2 SVGAGI. The CDR3 consists of 14 residues. V was cut by 6 bases and J by 5 bases, with 17 bases left in between. The CDR3 is CASRRGRSLHEQYF. CDR3 sequence (DNA): TGTGCCAGCAGGAGGGGAAGGAGCCTCCACGAGCAGTACTTC.

The chain combines TRBV7-9 with TRBJ2-5, with D unclear. Per germline, CDR1 SEHNR and CDR2 FQNEAQ (reference sequence). This CDR3 is built from 14 residues. Trimming removed 5 bases from V and 5 bases from J, with 15 bases in between. CDR3 DNA: TGTGCCAGCAGCCCCGCGACGGTTGTTGAGACCCAGTACTTC. It translates to CASSPATVVETQYF.

This rearrangement joins TRBV11-3 to TRBJ2-3, with TRBD2 as a possible D gene (6 bases). V gave up 5 bases and J gave up 2 bases, with 23 bases separating them. This CDR3 comprises 18 residues. The germline gives CDR1 SGHNT, CDR2 YENEEA. The CDR3 here is CASSDGQWGVPSTDTQYF. The CDR3 DNA follows: TGTGCCAGCAGCGACGGCCAGTGGGGGGTACCCTCCACAGATACGCAGTATTTT.

The chain is built from TRBV15 and TRBJ1-5, with TRBD1 matching 11 bases. CDR3 length: 16 residues. With 10 bases clipped from V and 3 bases from J, the junction kept 11 bases outside the gene matches. Germline CDR1 reads LNHNV; CDR2 reads YYDKDF (reference sequence). Here the CDR3 DNA reads TGTGCCATTACGAGGGACAGGGGGGGAGTCAATCAGCCCCAGCATTTT. Residues: CAITRDRGGVNQPQHF. The full variable domain, in which reference TRBV15 and TRBJ1-5 provide the parts outside the CDR3, is DAMVIQNPRYQVTQFGKPVTLSCSQTLNHNVMYWYQQKSSQAPKLLFHYYDKDFNNEADTPDNFQSRRPNTSFCFLDIRSPGLGDTAMYLCAITRDRGGVNQPQHFGDGTRLSIL.

This chain joins TRBV25-1 and TRBJ1-3; 9 bases align to TRBD1. Germline CDR1 reads MGHDK; CDR2 reads SYGVNS. The CDR3 is 14 amino acids. V gave up 6 bases and J gave up 4 bases; unmatched junction bases: 4. In DNA form, the CDR3 reads TGTGCCAGCAGGGACAGGGGATCAGGAAACACCATATATTTT. This sequence encodes CASRDRGSGNTIYF.

The V gene is TRBV2, the J gene TRBJ1-2; 8 nucleotides line up with TRBD1. V shed 5 bases, J shed 2 bases, and the junction held 7 bases outside the gene matches. The CDR3 runs to 15 residues. The germline gives CDR1 SNHLY, CDR2 FYNNEI. The CDR3 DNA sequence: TGTGCCAGCAGTTCCCAACAGGGGGGCAACTATGGCTACACCTTC. It translates to CASSSQQGGNYGYTF.

In its sample, this clone was seen once. The chain employs TRBV6-7 and TRBJ1-3; possibly TRBD1 for D (5 bases). Being an ORF, TRBV6-7 has a function that is uncertain. The CDR3 runs 17 residues. V shed 2 bases and J shed 0 bases, with 14 bases lying between them. This CDR3 is CASSYAGRTDSGNTIYF. In DNA form, the CDR3 reads TGTGCCAGCAGTTACGCGGGGCGGACGGACTCTGGAAACACCATATATTTT.

The chain employs TRBV4-1 and TRBJ1-2; 7 positions match TRBD1. Germline CDR1 MGHRA, CDR2 YSYEKL. Losses at the gene ends were 0 bases for V and 1 base for J; bases not matched to a gene: 11. CDR3 length equals 18 residues. CDR3 residues: CASSQEGMGQTNNYGYTF. The CDR3 nucleotides read TGCGCCAGCAGCCAAGAGGGGATGGGACAGACAAATAACTATGGCTACACCTTC.

The V call is TRBV7-6, the J call TRBJ1-2; a weak D match, TRBD1 (6 bases). This CDR3 spans 13 amino acids. Germline V gene data show CDR1 as SGHVS and CDR2 as FNYEAQ. Trimming shortened V by 7 bases and J by 3 bases, and 12 bases separated the two germline ends. The CDR3: CASKRQEDYGYTF. The CDR3 DNA follows: TGTGCCAGCAAACGACAGGAGGACTATGGCTACACCTTC.

The chain combines TRBV5-4 with TRBJ1-4; D perhaps matches TRBD1 (5 bases). This CDR3 is built from 15 residues. Trimming left V 1 base short and J 0 bases short, with 7 bases between. In germline, CDR1 is SGHNT, CDR2 YYREEE (reference sequence). CDR3 protein: CASSLSTATNEKLFF. Written as DNA, the CDR3 is TGTGCCAGCAGCTTGTCGACAGCAACTAATGAAAAACTGTTTTTT.

V is TRBV6-5 and J is TRBJ1-4; D perhaps matches TRBD1 (5 bases). CDR3 length: 15 amino acids. Trimming shortened V by 0 bases and J by 7 bases, and 12 bases separated the two germline ends. Germline CDR1 is MNHEY and CDR2 is SVGAGI. The CDR3 region is CASSYSRGLGEKLFF. CDR3 bases: TGTGCCAGCAGTTACTCGAGGGGTTTGGGTGAAAAACTGTTTTTT.

V and J are TRBV28 and TRBJ2-7, with 8 nucleotides matching TRBD2. The CDR3 loop spans 19 amino acids. Germline values: CDR1 MDHEN, CDR2 SYDVKM. The V and J ends lost 5 bases and 0 bases, in that order; junction bases with no gene match: 18. CDR3: CASSPPHLLSGVSSYEQYF. As DNA, the CDR3 is TGTGCCAGCAGTCCCCCACACCTCCTTAGCGGGGTCTCCTCCTACGAGCAGTACTTC.

V gene TRBV23-1 combines with J gene TRBJ2-3, with 9 bases lining up with TRBD2. TRBV23-1 is recorded as an ORF, its role being uncertain. Trimming took 0 bases from V and 3 from J; bases not matched to a gene: 7. This CDR3 is 17 amino acids long. CDR3 region: CASSQSSKLAGTDTQYF. As DNA, the CDR3 is TGCGCCAGCAGTCAATCCAGTAAGCTAGCGGGGACAGATACGCAGTATTTT.

The V gene is TRBV5-1, the J gene TRBJ1-2, with D unclear. Germline CDR1 and CDR2: SGHRS and YFSETQ. This CDR3 has 12 residues. V was clipped by 0 bases and J by 8 bases, with 8 bases between them. The CDR3 loop is CASSLDVEGYTF. The CDR3 DNA is TGCGCCAGCAGCTTGGATGTGGAGGGCTACACCTTC.

The chain is built from TRBV5-1 and TRBJ1-2, with TRBD1 as a possible D gene (6 bases). The germline gives CDR1 SGHRS, CDR2 YFSETQ. The V end was cut by 0 bases, the J end by 5 bases, with 11 bases between. CDR3 size: 14 residues. DNA of the CDR3: TGCGCCAGCAGCTTGGCTGGGGGCGGATATGGCTACACCTTC. Translated, it gives CASSLAGGGYGYTF.

This clone has a single count. The V gene is TRBV5-1, the J gene TRBJ2-3; TRBD2 matches at 9 bases. The germline V gene has CDR1 SGHRS and CDR2 YFSETQ. The V gene end was trimmed by 4 bases and the J gene end by 0 bases; junction bases not matched to a gene: 6. This CDR3 has 16 residues. The CDR3 DNA is TGCGCCAGCAGCCTCATAGCGGGGGCTAGCACAGATACGCAGTATTTT. Translated: CASSLIAGASTDTQYF. Combining the CDR3 with reference TRBV5-1 and TRBJ2-3 gives the whole variable domain KAGVTQTPRYLIKTRGQQVTLSCSPISGHRSVSWYQQTPGQGLQFLFEYFSETQRNKGNFPGRFSGRQFSNSRSEMNVSTLELGDSALYLCASSLIAGASTDTQYFGPGTRLTVL.

On this clone itself: The junction and the germline gene differ at one end; a read error may be behind it. The chain couples TRBV28 to TRBJ2-7; tentative D call: TRBD2 (5 bases). CDR1 is MDHEN and CDR2 is SYDVKM in the germline V gene. The CDR3 is made up of 11 amino acids. The CDR3 protein is CASSYGWELDF. In DNA form, the CDR3 reads TGTGCCAGCAGTTACGGGTGGGAGCTGGACTTC.

The V call is TRBV2, the J call TRBJ2-1; TRBD1 might be the D (5 bases). Trimming removed 4 bases at V and 9 bases at J, with 10 bases between. Germline V gene lookup returns CDR1 SNHLY and CDR2 FYNNEI. The CDR3 is made up of 12 amino acids. The CDR3 DNA reads as TGTGCCAGCAGTGTCGTTAGGGGTGAGCAGTTCTTC. Translated, it gives CASSVVRGEQFF.

The chain carries TRBV10-2 and TRBJ2-1; perhaps TRBD2 as D (5 bases). V lost 8 bases and J 6 bases, leaving 14 bases between the germline ends. CDR3 length: 13 residues. Germline V gene lookup returns CDR1 WSHSY and CDR2 SAAADI. The chain's CDR3 is CASRAPRANEQFF. The CDR3, as DNA: TGCGCCAGCCGAGCTCCGAGGGCCAATGAGCAGTTCTTC.

The gene calls are TRBV5-1 and TRBJ1-4; 8 bases map to TRBD1. V trimming: 8 bases; J trimming: 7 bases; junction bases outside the gene matches: 10. This CDR3 is built from 14 residues. The V gene's germline CDR1 is SGHRS and CDR2 YFSETQ. As DNA, the CDR3 is TGCGCCAGTGGACAGGGACTTCGTGGTGAAAAACTGTTTTTT. Translation gives CASGQGLRGEKLFF.

The chain's CDR3 is CASSLVPGDDEQFF. CDR3 DNA sequence: TGTGCCAGCAGCTTGGTGCCAGGGGACGATGAGCAGTTCTTC. The rearrangement joins TRBV5-5 to TRBJ2-1; D may be TRBD1 (6 bases). The CDR3 is 14 residues long. Trimming stripped 0 bases from V and 8 bases from J, with 12 bases between. CDR1 is SGHKS, CDR2 YYEKEE, per germline (reference sequence).

V gene TRBV16 combines with J gene TRBJ1-6, with 8 bases aligning to TRBD1. The ends lost 5 bases at V and 5 bases at J; junction bases unmatched: 5. This CDR3 has 15 amino acids. Germline V CDR1 and CDR2: KGHSY, FQNENV. CDR3 sequence: CASSLPGQDNSPLHF. CDR3 DNA sequence: TGTGCCAGCAGCTTACCGGGACAGGATAATTCACCCCTCCACTTT.

The chain recombines TRBV12-5 with TRBJ2-1; D gene ambiguous. Germline values: CDR1 LGHNT, CDR2 FRNRAP. The CDR3 has 15 residues. The ends were cut back, 6 bases at V and 0 bases at J, with 12 bases in the middle. In DNA, the CDR3 is TGTGCTAGTGGCCCAGGTTTCCGCTCCTACAATGAGCAGTTCTTC. Translation gives CASGPGFRSYNEQFF.

In this sample, this clone turned up a few times. V gene TRBV30 combines with J gene TRBJ2-7; TRBD1 aligns across 10 bases. There are 17 residues in the CDR3. The germline V gene encodes CDR1 GTSNPN and CDR2 SVGIG (reference sequence). The ends lost 3 bases at V and 6 bases at J; junction bases unmatched: 17. This CDR3 reads CAWSDLSTPGTGAEQYF. In nucleotides, the CDR3 is TGTGCCTGGAGCGACTTATCTACACCCGGGACAGGGGCCGAGCAGTACTTC.

J is TRBJ2-3 and V is TRBV4-1; TRBD2 might be the D (5 bases). The germline V and J ends were trimmed by 4 bases and 0 bases, with 14 bases remaining between them. The CDR3 covers 16 residues. Germline loops: CDR1 MGHRA, CDR2 YSYEKL. The CDR3: CASSPLGVTSTDTQYF. Written as DNA, the CDR3 is TGCGCCAGCAGCCCCCTCGGGGTCACTAGCACAGATACGCAGTATTTT.

The chain employs TRBV6-6 and TRBJ2-3, with TRBD1 as a possible D gene (6 bases). V lost 8 bases, J lost 2 bases, and 11 bases lay in between. Germline-derived CDR1 and CDR2 are MNHNY and SVGAGI (reference sequence). This CDR3 has 13 residues. The CDR3 nucleotides are TGTGCCAGCTCAGGACAGTCCACAGATACGCAGTATTTT. This translates into CASSGQSTDTQYF.

The V gene is TRBV27, the J gene TRBJ2-7, with 8 bases identical to TRBD2. CDR1 is MNHEY and CDR2 is SMNVEV in the germline V gene (reference sequence). Losses at the gene ends were 4 bases for V and 3 bases for J; bases not matched to a gene: 2. There are 13 residues in the CDR3. This CDR3 is CASSSTSDYEQYF. In nucleotides, the CDR3 is TGTGCCAGCAGTTCGACTAGCGACTACGAGCAGTACTTC.

V is TRBV6-1 and J is TRBJ2-5, with 9 bases lining up with TRBD1. This CDR3 has 15 residues. CDR1 is MNHNS, CDR2 SASEGT, per germline. The J segment lost 5 bases and the V segment lost 1 base, leaving 5 bases of the junction unmatched. The CDR3, as DNA: TGTGCCAGCAGTGAAGGGACAGGGGAAGGGGAGACCCAGTACTTC. This codes for CASSEGTGEGETQYF.